The 8 T cell receptor beta chains below were found in one sample sequenced in a study of shared clonotypes between healthy human individuals. Method: immunoSEQ multiplex PCR; TCRdb's copy keeps in-frame clones and lacks some. The table lists around 510,000 clones, around 81% of them singletons. The sample comprised PBMCs. Receptor source: a woman between 35 and 50 years old in good health. Some clones in this sample may be carry-over from other donors' samples.

J is TRBJ2-5 and V is TRBV7-6; no definite D call. The J call may be mistaken, given a closer DNA end match to TRBJ2-7. Germline CDR1 and CDR2: SGHVS and FNYEAQ. The length of the CDR3 is 15 residues. As DNA, the CDR3 is TGTGCCAGCAGAGTTAATGCTAACCCTCGCTACGAGCAGTACTTC. It translates to CASRVNANPRYEQYF.

The J gene is TRBJ2-1, the V gene TRBV28; 8 bases line up with TRBD1. The CDR3 runs 16 residues. CDR1 is MDHEN and CDR2 is SYDVKM in the germline V gene. The V segment lost 5 bases and the J segment 2 bases; nucleotides outside the gene matches: 8. The CDR3 DNA is TGTGCCAGCAGTCCATTTACAGGGGGAACCTACAATGAGCAGTTCTTC. It codes for CASSPFTGGTYNEQFF.

The chain couples TRBV2 to TRBJ1-5; D is ambiguous. Per germline, CDR1 SNHLY and CDR2 FYNNEI. The CDR3 consists of 12 residues. Trimming left V 6 bases short and J 4 bases short, with 7 bases between. The CDR3 region is CASRKANQPQHF. The CDR3 DNA reads as TGTGCCAGCAGAAAGGCGAATCAGCCCCAGCATTTT.

The chain combines TRBV23-1 with TRBJ2-7; D is possibly TRBD1 (5 bases). TRBV23-1 is filed as an ORF, its function uncertain. This CDR3 comprises 19 residues. V gave up 4 bases and J gave up 2 bases, with 27 bases separating them. The CDR3 DNA reads TGCGCCAGCAGTCCAAATGTCCACCCCAGACAGCCTACTCCCTACGAGCAGTACTTC. It codes for CASSPNVHPRQPTPYEQYF.

The CDR3 loop is CASRDRGHTEAFF. The CDR3, as DNA: TGTGCCAGCAGGGACAGGGGGCATACTGAAGCTTTCTTT. The rearrangement links TRBV2 to TRBJ1-1; 11 positions match TRBD1. V dropped 6 bases and J dropped 5; count of bases not matched to a gene: 2. Germline CDR1 SNHLY, CDR2 FYNNEI. This CDR3 is built from 13 residues. The full variable domain, completed using reference TRBV2 and TRBJ1-1, is EPEVTQTPSHQVTQMGQEVILRCVPISNHLYFYWYRQILGQKVEFLVSFYNNEISEKSEIFDDQFSVERPDGSNFTLKIRSTKLEDSAMYFCASRDRGHTEAFFGQGTRLTVV.

The V call is TRBV6-6, the J call TRBJ2-2; D uncertain. The germline CDR1 and CDR2 sequences are MNHNY and SVGAGI (reference sequence). Trimming took 5 bases from V and 8 from J, leaving 9 bases between them. The length of the CDR3 is 12 residues. The CDR3 is CASSPPLGELFF. CDR3 sequence (DNA): TGTGCCAGCAGTCCACCTCTGGGGGAGCTGTTTTTT.

This clone was recorded a few times. The gene calls are TRBV18 and TRBJ2-3; D call uncertain. V lost 1 base and J lost 1, with 9 bases in between. CDR3 size: 15 residues. Per germline, CDR1 KGHSH and CDR2 LQKENI. CDR3 coding DNA: TGTGCCAGCTCACCACTTGGACCCCGCACAGATACGCAGTATTTT. It codes for CASSPLGPRTDTQYF. The full variable domain, in which reference TRBV18 and TRBJ2-3 provide the parts outside the CDR3, is NAGVMQNPRHLVRRRGQEARLRCSPMKGHSHVYWYRQLPEEGLKFMVYLQKENIIDESGMPKERFSAEFPKEGPSILRIQQVVRGDSAAYFCASSPLGPRTDTQYFGPGTRLTVL.

The genes are TRBV11-2 and TRBJ2-3; perhaps D is TRBD1 or TRBD2 (6 bases each). V lost 7 bases and J 5 bases, leaving 13 bases between the germline ends. The CDR3 is 13 residues long. Germline CDR1 is SGHAT and CDR2 is FQNNGV. DNA of the CDR3: TGTGCCAGCAAGGGGGGCCGGGGAGATACGCAGTATTTT. Its protein is CASKGGRGDTQYF.